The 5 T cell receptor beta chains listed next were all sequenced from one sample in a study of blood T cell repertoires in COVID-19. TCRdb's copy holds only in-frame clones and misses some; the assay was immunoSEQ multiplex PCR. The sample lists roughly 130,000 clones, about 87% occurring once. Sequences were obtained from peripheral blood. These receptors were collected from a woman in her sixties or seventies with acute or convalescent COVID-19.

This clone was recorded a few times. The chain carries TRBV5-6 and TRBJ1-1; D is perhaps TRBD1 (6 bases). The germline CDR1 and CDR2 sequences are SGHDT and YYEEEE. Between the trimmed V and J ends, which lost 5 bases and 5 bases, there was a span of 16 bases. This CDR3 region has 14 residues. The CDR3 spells CASRQGQLRTEAFF. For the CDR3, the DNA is TGTGCCAGCAGACAAGGACAGCTAAGGACTGAAGCTTTCTTT.

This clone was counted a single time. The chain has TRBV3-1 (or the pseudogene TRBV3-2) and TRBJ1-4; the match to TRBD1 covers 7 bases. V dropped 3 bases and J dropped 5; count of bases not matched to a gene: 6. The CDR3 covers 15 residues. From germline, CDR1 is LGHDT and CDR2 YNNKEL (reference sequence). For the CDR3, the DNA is TGTGCCAGCAGCCATTCTTCGGGACAGAATGAAAAACTGTTTTTT. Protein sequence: CASSHSSGQNEKLFF.

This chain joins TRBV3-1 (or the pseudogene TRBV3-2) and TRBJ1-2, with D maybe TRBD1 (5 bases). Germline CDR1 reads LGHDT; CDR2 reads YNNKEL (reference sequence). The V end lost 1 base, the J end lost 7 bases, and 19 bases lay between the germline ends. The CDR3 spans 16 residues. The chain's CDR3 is CASSQGGGGPPGGYTF. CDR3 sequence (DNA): TGTGCCAGCAGCCAAGGTGGGGGGGGACCCCCGGGTGGCTACACCTTC.

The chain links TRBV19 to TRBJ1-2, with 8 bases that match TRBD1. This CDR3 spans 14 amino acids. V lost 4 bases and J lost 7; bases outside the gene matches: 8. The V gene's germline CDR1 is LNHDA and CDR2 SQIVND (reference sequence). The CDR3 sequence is CASSRTDRAGGYTF. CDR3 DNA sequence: TGTGCCAGTAGTAGAACGGACAGGGCGGGTGGCTACACCTTC.

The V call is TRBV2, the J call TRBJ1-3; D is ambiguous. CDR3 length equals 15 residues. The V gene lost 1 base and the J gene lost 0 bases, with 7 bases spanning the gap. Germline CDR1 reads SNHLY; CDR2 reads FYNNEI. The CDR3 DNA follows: TGTGCCAGCAGTGAAGGGCCCCTCTCTGGAAACACCATATATTTT. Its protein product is CASSEGPLSGNTIYF.